This is a list of T cell receptor beta chains from one sample in a study of T cell responses to AZD1222 COVID-19 vaccine. The data were produced by immunoSEQ multiplex PCR, yet TCRdb's version contains in-frame clones alone and is incomplete. The sample consists of about 89,000 clones, more than 70% of them appearing once. Sample: peripheral blood, taken 28 days after the second AZD1222 dose. These receptors all stem from an adult who received the AZD1222 COVID-19 vaccine. The conserved cysteine and the conserved F or W are not part of the CDR3 here. Each record gives: V gene, CDR3 protein.

V gene: TRBV18; CDR3 protein: ASSPGGEQF
V gene: TRBV2; CDR3 protein: ASEGVPGQGRSPLH
V gene: TRBV28; CDR3 protein: ASRDGGRGMNTEAF
V gene: TRBV7-7; CDR3 protein: ASSPGTGGQETQY
V gene: TRBV2; CDR3 protein: ASNGRGGFYNEQF
V gene: TRBV19; CDR3 protein: ASNPSRSYGYT
V gene: TRBV5-1; CDR3 protein: ASSLGVGGNQPQH
V gene: TRBV2; CDR3 protein: ASSPQGFGNTIY
V gene: TRBV7-9; CDR3 protein: ASSWGQDPYGYT
V gene: TRBV29-1; CDR3 protein: SGAGGSTDTQY
V gene: TRBV27; CDR3 protein: ASSPRRGTTEAF
V gene: TRBV4-1; CDR3 protein: ASSQPGGDTQY
V gene: TRBV5-4; CDR3 protein: ASRLKGTPASTDTQY
V gene: TRBV27; CDR3 protein: ASSYPQRGATDTQY
V gene: TRBV5-6; CDR3 protein: ASSFLGTFYGS
V gene: TRBV2; CDR3 protein: ASSYGGVTGELF
V gene: TRBV11-3; CDR3 protein: ASSLEDGAEAF
V gene: TRBV28; CDR3 protein: ASSLFQGDNEQF
V gene: TRBV28; CDR3 protein: ASSSGGSGKLEAF
V gene: TRBV15; CDR3 protein: ATSREEHTEAF
V gene: TRBV4-3; CDR3 protein: ASSQPLGGMRF
V gene: TRBV11-2; CDR3 protein: ASSSQGTNTGELF
V gene: TRBV6-2/TRBV6-3; CDR3 protein: ASSYWGTRKPMGEQY
V gene: TRBV21-1; CDR3 protein: ASSSQRDKTVFNEKLF
V gene: TRBV6-5; CDR3 protein: ASSYSPAILNTEAF
V gene: TRBV3-1/TRBV3-2; CDR3 protein: ASSQEDTNYGYT
V gene: TRBV29-1; CDR3 protein: SVDELAAYNEQF
V gene: TRBV7-3; CDR3 protein: ASSLNAGGMYEQY
V gene: TRBV6-1; CDR3 protein: ASSEVGRASNEQF
V gene: TRBV21-1; CDR3 protein: ASSNPAYT
V gene: TRBV4-1; CDR3 protein: ASSPEANNEQF
V gene: TRBV4-1; CDR3 protein: ASSQVNLVTYNEQF
V gene: TRBV7-2; CDR3 protein: ASRLNMGQGGYEQY
V gene: TRBV2; CDR3 protein: ASSEGAGGGYEQY